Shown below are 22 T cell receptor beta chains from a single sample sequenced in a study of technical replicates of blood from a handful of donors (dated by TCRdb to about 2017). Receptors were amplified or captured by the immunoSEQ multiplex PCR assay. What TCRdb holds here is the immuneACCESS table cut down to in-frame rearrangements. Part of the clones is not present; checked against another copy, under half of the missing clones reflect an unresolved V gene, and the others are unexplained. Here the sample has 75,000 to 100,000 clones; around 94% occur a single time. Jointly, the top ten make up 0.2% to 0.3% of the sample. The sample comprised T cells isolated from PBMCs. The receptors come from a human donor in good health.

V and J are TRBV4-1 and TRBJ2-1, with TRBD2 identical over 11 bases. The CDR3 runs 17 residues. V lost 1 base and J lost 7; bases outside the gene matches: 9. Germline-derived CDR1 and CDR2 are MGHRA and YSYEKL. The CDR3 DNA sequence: TGCGCCAGCAGCCAAGCCAGGGGACTAGCGGTTGGAAATGAGCAGTTCTTC. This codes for CASSQARGLAVGNEQFF.

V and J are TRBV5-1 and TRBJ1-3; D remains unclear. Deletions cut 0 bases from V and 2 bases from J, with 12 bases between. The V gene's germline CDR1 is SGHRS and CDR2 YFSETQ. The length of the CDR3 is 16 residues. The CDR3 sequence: CASSLGALTAGNTIYF. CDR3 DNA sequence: TGCGCCAGCAGCTTGGGGGCTCTTACCGCTGGAAACACCATATATTTT.

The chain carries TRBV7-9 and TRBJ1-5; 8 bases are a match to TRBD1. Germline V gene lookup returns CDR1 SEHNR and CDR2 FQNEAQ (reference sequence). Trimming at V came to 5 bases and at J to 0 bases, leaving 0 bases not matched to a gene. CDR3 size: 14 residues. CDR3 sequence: CASSQGASNQPQHF. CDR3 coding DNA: TGTGCCAGCAGCCAGGGGGCTAGCAATCAGCCCCAGCATTTT.

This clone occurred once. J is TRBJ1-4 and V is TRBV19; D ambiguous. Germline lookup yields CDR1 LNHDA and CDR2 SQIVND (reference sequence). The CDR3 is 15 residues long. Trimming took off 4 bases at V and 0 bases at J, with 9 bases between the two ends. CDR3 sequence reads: CASSTHIATNEKLFF. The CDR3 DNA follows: TGTGCCAGTAGTACTCACATCGCAACTAATGAAAAACTGTTTTTT.

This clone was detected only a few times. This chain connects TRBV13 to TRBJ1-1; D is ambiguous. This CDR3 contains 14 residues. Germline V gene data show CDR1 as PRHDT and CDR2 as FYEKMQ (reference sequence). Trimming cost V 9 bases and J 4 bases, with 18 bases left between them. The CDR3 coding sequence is TGTGCCAGTACCGGGGTTCCACAACGCACTGAAGCTTTCTTT. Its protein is CASTGVPQRTEAFF.

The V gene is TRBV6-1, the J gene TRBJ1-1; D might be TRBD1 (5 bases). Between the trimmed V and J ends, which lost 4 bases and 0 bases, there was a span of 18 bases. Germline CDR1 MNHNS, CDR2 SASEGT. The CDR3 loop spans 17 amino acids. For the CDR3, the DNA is TGTGCCAGCAGTGGTCGACCGATCAGGGATATGAACACTGAAGCTTTCTTT. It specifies CASSGRPIRDMNTEAFF.

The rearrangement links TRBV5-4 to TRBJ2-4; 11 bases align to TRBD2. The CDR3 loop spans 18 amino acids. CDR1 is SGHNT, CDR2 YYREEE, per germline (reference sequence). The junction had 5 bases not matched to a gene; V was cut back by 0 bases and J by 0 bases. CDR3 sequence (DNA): TGTGCCAGCAGCTTGGGACTAGCGGGATCCCTAGCCAAAAACATTCAGTACTTC. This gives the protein CASSLGLAGSLAKNIQYF.

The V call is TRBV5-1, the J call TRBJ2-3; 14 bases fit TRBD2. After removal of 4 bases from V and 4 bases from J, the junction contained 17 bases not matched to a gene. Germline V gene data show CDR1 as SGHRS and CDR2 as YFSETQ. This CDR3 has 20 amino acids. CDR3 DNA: TGCGCCAGCAGCCCTGGACTAGCGGGGGGCCCTTACGTCGTACCAGATACGCAGTATTTT. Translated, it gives CASSPGLAGGPYVVPDTQYF.

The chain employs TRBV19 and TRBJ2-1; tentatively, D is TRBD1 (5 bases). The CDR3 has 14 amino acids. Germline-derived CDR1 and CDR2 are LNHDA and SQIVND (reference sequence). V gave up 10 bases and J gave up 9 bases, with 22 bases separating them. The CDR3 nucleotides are TGTGCCACCACCCAGGGAAGGTTGATAGGTGAGCAGTTCTTC. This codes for CATTQGRLIGEQFF.

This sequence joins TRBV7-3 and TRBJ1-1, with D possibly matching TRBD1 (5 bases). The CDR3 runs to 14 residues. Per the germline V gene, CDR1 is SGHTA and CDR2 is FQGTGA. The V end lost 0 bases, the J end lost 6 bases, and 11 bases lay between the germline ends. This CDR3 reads CASSLTSGGSEAFF. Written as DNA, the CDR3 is TGTGCCAGCAGCTTAACCTCTGGGGGGTCTGAAGCTTTCTTT.

CDR3 in DNA: TGTGCCAGCAGACCAACAGGGGTAACTCAGCCCCAGCATTTT. Translated: CASRPTGVTQPQHF. This chain connects TRBV28 to TRBJ1-5, with 7 nucleotides matching TRBD1. This CDR3 comprises 14 residues. With 6 bases clipped from V and 6 bases from J, the junction kept 8 bases outside the gene matches. Looked up from germline, CDR1 is MDHEN and CDR2 is SYDVKM. Full variable domain (outside the CDR3, taken from reference TRBV28 and TRBJ1-5): DVKVTQSSRYLVKRTGEKVFLECVQDMDHENMFWYRQDPGLGLRLIYFSYDVKMKEKGDIPEGYSVSREKKERFSLILESASTNQTSMYLCASRPTGVTQPQHFGDGTRLSIL.

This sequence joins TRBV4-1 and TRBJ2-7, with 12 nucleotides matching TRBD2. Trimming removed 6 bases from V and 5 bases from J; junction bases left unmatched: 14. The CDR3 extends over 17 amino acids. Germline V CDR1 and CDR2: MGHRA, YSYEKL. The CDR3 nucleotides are TGCGCCAGCAGGCTAGGGGGCCTAGCGGGAGGGGATAACGAGCAGTACTTC. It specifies CASRLGGLAGGDNEQYF.

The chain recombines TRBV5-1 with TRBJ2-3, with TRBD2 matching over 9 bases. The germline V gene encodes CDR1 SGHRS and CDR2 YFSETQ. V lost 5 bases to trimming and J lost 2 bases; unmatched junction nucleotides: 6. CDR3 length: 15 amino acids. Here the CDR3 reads CASSYSGGPTDTQYF. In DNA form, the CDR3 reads TGCGCCAGCAGTTATAGCGGGGGCCCCACAGATACGCAGTATTTT.

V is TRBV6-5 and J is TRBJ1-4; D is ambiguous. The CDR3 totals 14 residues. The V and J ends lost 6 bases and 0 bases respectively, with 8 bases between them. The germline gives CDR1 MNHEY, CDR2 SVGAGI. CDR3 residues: CASRPSATNEKLFF. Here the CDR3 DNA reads TGTGCCAGCAGACCAAGCGCAACTAATGAAAAACTGTTTTTT.

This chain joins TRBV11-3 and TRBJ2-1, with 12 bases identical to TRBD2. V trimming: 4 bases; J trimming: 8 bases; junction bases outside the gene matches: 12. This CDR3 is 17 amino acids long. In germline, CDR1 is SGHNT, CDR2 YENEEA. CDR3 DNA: TGTGCCAGCAGCTCCCCTACTACTAGCGGGGGGAAGGATGAGCAGTTCTTC. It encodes CASSSPTTSGGKDEQFF.

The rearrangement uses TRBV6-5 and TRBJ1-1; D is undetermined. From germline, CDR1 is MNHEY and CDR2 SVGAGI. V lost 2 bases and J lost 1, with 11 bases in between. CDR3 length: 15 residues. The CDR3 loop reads CASSYADGWNTEAFF. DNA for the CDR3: TGTGCCAGCAGTTACGCCGACGGGTGGAACACTGAAGCTTTCTTT.

The CDR3 is CASSLGGGPQETQYF. CDR3 in DNA: TGCGCCAGCAGCTTGGGCGGGGGGCCTCAAGAGACCCAGTACTTC. This sequence joins TRBV5-1 and TRBJ2-5, with TRBD2 matching 8 bases. The ends lost 0 bases at V and 2 bases at J; junction bases unmatched: 3. CDR1 is SGHRS, CDR2 YFSETQ, per germline. The CDR3 length is 15 residues.

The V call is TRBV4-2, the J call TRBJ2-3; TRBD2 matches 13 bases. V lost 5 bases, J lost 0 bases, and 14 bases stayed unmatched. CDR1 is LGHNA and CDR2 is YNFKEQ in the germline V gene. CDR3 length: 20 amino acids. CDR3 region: CASSTRGTSGKPSSTDTQYF. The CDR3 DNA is TGTGCCAGCAGCACGCGAGGGACTAGCGGGAAACCCTCTAGCACAGATACGCAGTATTTT.

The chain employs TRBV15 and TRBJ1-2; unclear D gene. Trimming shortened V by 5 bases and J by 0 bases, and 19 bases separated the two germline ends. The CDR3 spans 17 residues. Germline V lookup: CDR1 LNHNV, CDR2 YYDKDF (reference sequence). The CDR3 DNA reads TGTGCCACCAGCGGAGCAAGAGAGGAGATATCTAACTATGGCTACACCTTC. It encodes CATSGAREEISNYGYTF.

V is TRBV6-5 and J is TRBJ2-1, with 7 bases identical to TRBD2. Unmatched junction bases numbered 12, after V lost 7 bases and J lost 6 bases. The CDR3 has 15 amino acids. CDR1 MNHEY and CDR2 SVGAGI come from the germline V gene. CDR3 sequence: CASTTGREGRNEQFF. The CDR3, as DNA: TGTGCCAGCACCACGGGGAGGGAGGGCCGCAATGAGCAGTTCTTC.

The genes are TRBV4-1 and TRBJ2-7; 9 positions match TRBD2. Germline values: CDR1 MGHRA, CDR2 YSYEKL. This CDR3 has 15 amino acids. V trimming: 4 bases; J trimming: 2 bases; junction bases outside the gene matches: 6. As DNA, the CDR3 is TGCGCCAGCAGCCCCTTAAGCGGGGGGCCCTACGAGCAGTACTTC. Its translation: CASSPLSGGPYEQYF.

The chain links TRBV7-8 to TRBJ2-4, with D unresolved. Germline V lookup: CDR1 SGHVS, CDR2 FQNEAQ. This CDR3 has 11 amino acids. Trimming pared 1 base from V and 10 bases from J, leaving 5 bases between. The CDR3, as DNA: TGTGCCAGCAGCTTAGGGCGGATTCAGTACTTC. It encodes CASSLGRIQYF.